Following are 26 T cell receptor beta chains from one sample sequenced in a study of post-analysis software for immune sequencing data. Broader study findings: Patients used several TRBV segments, including TRBV5-6, TRBV5-1 and TRBV20-1, more often than controls.

Unique molecular identifiers tagged the TCR beta cDNA libraries. MiXCR was run by TCRdb on the PCR reads, yielding one entry per CDR3 protein. Of about 570,000 distinct CDR3 sequences in the sample, approximately 34% were seen once. No antigen has been assigned to these receptors. Sequenced: blood. The receptors derive from a girl younger than 18 with multiple sclerosis.

V is TRBV5-1 and J is TRBJ1-1; D is perhaps TRBD1 (6 bases). The CDR3 covers 15 residues. Germline V gene sequence: CDR1 SGHRS, CDR2 YFSETQ. Trimming took off 4 bases at V and 5 bases at J, with 18 bases between the two ends. The CDR3 coding sequence is TGCGCCAGCAGCATGGGTCAGGGGCCGAATACTGAAGCTTTCTTT. The encoded protein is CASSMGQGPNTEAFF.

CDR3 loop: CSVEGTGGSEQYF. CDR3 coding DNA: TGCAGCGTTGAAGGGACAGGGGGTAGCGAGCAGTACTTC. V and J are TRBV29-1 and TRBJ2-7; TRBD1 matches at 10 bases. V lost 1 base, J lost 6 bases, and 3 bases stayed unmatched. The CDR3 consists of 13 residues. Germline V gene lookup returns CDR1 SQVTM and CDR2 ANQGSEA.

This clonotype was counted only a few times. The chain carries TRBV10-2 and TRBJ2-7; the D gene is possibly TRBD2 (5 bases). The CDR3 consists of 12 residues. CDR1 is WSHSY, CDR2 SAAADI, per germline. Trimming stripped 4 bases from V and 2 bases from J, with 6 bases between. The CDR3 coding sequence is TGCGCCAGCAGTGCGAGGGCCTACGAGCAGTACTTC. This gives the protein CASSARAYEQYF.

The rearrangement uses TRBV5-1 and TRBJ2-5; D is undetermined. This CDR3 is built from 13 residues. With 2 bases removed from V and 2 bases from J, the gap between germline ends came to 7 bases. The germline V gene has CDR1 SGHRS and CDR2 YFSETQ. The CDR3 here is CASSFSPQETQYF. The CDR3 DNA reads TGCGCCAGCAGCTTTTCCCCACAAGAGACCCAGTACTTC.

This rearrangement joins TRBV18 to TRBJ1-1, with D perhaps TRBD1 (6 bases). Trimming took 2 bases from V and 7 from J, leaving 11 bases between them. Germline V lookup: CDR1 KGHSH, CDR2 LQKENI. The CDR3 is made up of 13 amino acids. CDR3 coding DNA: TGTGCCAGCTCACCAGACGGACAGAATGAAGCTTTCTTT. Its translation is CASSPDGQNEAFF.

A few counts support this clonotype. The chain has TRBV12-3 or TRBV12-4 and TRBJ2-1; 16 bases align to TRBD2. With 4 bases clipped from V and 9 bases from J, the junction kept 3 bases outside the gene matches. The CDR3 consists of 15 residues. This chain's CDR3 is CASSSGLAGGLEQFF. CDR3 DNA: TGTGCCAGCAGTTCGGGACTAGCGGGGGGGCTTGAGCAGTTCTTC.

The chain uses TRBV28 and TRBJ2-3; TRBD2 agrees at 9 bases. Trimming at V came to 6 bases and at J to 1 base, leaving 11 bases not matched to a gene. CDR1 and CDR2 (germline): MDHEN, SYDVKM. The CDR3 is 17 amino acids. The DNA for the CDR3 is TGTGCCAGCAGCCCGGCCAGCGGGGGGTACCGCACAGATACGCAGTATTTT. Amino acids: CASSPASGGYRTDTQYF.

As for this clonotype: This clone may be a read error of a much larger clone one base away. The chain links TRBV12-3 or TRBV12-4 to TRBJ2-3; tentatively, D is TRBD2 (5 bases). The CDR3 totals 15 residues. CDR3 nucleotides: TGTGCCAGCAGTTTAGTAGATGCGGGTACAGATGCGCAGTATTTT. Translating it yields CASSLVDAGTDAQYF.

V and J are TRBV7-2 and TRBJ2-3; the D gene is possibly TRBD1 (5 bases). V was cut by 4 bases and J by 6 bases, with 11 bases left in between. CDR3 length equals 13 residues. Germline V lookup: CDR1 SGHTA, CDR2 FQGNSA. The CDR3 coding sequence is TGTGCCAGCAGCTGGACAAATTTCGATACGCAGTATTTT. This gives the protein CASSWTNFDTQYF. Full variable domain (missing parts from reference TRBV7-2 and TRBJ2-3): GAGVSQSPSNKVTEKGKDVELRCDPISGHTALYWYRQSLGQGLEFLIYFQGNSAPDKSGLPSDRFSAERTGGSVSTLTIQRTQQEDSAVYLCASSWTNFDTQYFGPGTRLTVL.

This clonotype was picked up a small number of times. The chain uses TRBV29-1 and TRBJ1-1; possible D gene TRBD1, 5 bases. The CDR3 has 13 amino acids. Germline lookup yields CDR1 SQVTM and CDR2 ANQGSEA. V was cut by 4 bases and J by 0 bases, with 9 bases left in between. As DNA, the CDR3 is TGCAGCGTTGCCAGGGAAATGAACACTGAAGCTTTCTTT. Protein product: CSVAREMNTEAFF.

This chain links TRBV7-2 with TRBJ2-5; 7 positions match TRBD2. V shed 5 bases and J 4 bases; nucleotides not matched to a gene: 7. The germline CDR1 and CDR2 sequences are SGHTA and FQGNSA. CDR3 length equals 14 residues. The CDR3 region is CASSAQRGTETQYF. CDR3 coding DNA: TGTGCCAGCAGCGCGCAGCGGGGAACAGAGACCCAGTACTTC.

The J gene is TRBJ2-7, the V gene TRBV7-8; 10 bases agree with TRBD1. Germline CDR1 and CDR2: SGHVS and FQNEAQ. CDR3 length: 16 residues. V lost 9 bases, J lost 0 bases, and 11 bases stayed unmatched. The chain's CDR3 is CASLHPGTGASYEQYF. The CDR3 DNA reads TGTGCCAGTTTACACCCCGGGACAGGGGCCTCCTACGAGCAGTACTTC.

This chain uses TRBV18 with TRBJ2-7, with 7 bases matching TRBD2. V was clipped by 4 bases and J by 2 bases; unmatched bases: 8. The CDR3 is made up of 15 amino acids. Per germline, CDR1 KGHSH and CDR2 LQKENI. The CDR3 loop reads CASSLADSGTYEQYF. CDR3 nucleotide sequence: TGTGCCAGCTCACTTGCCGACAGCGGGACCTACGAGCAGTACTTC.

The chain combines TRBV12-3 or TRBV12-4 with TRBJ2-1; D may be TRBD2 (5 bases). This CDR3 comprises 15 residues. Trimming shortened V by 5 bases and J by 0 bases, and 11 bases separated the two germline ends. CDR3 coding DNA: TGTGCCAGCAGTGCACAGAGCGGCTCCTACAATGAGCAGTTCTTC. The encoded protein is CASSAQSGSYNEQFF.

V is TRBV7-2 and J is TRBJ1-1; D gene uncertain. The CDR3 contains 14 residues. Germline V gene data show CDR1 as SGHTA and CDR2 as FQGNSA. Trimming shortened V by 0 bases and J by 2 bases, and 7 bases separated the two germline ends. CDR3 sequence reads: CASSLATANTEAFF. The CDR3, as DNA: TGTGCCAGCAGCTTAGCTACGGCTAACACTGAAGCTTTCTTT.

The chain is built from TRBV6-5 and TRBJ1-2; no reliable D call. Germline CDR1 reads MNHEY; CDR2 reads SVGAGI. The CDR3 extends over 15 amino acids. The V and J ends lost 4 bases and 4 bases respectively, with 16 bases between them. CDR3 bases: TGTGCCAGCAGTTCCGGGCCCCAAAAAAGCTATGGCTACACCTTC. It translates to CASSSGPQKSYGYTF.

The gene calls are TRBV10-3 and TRBJ2-7; D perhaps matches TRBD1 (6 bases). The V gene's germline CDR1 is ENHRY and CDR2 SYGVKD. CDR3 size: 14 residues. V was pared by 10 bases and J by 2 bases, with 18 bases between. CDR3 DNA: TGTGCCACCACAGAAGGCAGGGGAGCCTACGAGCAGTACTTC. Amino acid sequence: CATTEGRGAYEQYF.

This clonotype was seen a handful of times. The V call is TRBV15, the J call TRBJ1-2; 7 bases map to TRBD1. In germline, CDR1 is LNHNV, CDR2 YYDKDF (reference sequence). Unmatched junction bases numbered 13, after V lost 1 base and J lost 5 bases. This CDR3 has 17 residues. The CDR3 DNA sequence: TGTGCCACCAGCAGAGCGAGGACAGGCGGTACTTTTTATGGCTACACCTTC. Its protein product is CATSRARTGGTFYGYTF.

In its sample, this clonotype was seen a few times. This chain connects TRBV10-3 to TRBJ2-1; TRBD2 aligns across 8 bases. Germline V gene data show CDR1 as ENHRY and CDR2 as SYGVKD. The CDR3 totals 14 residues. Trimming at V came to 9 bases and at J to 4 bases, leaving 8 bases not matched to a gene. For the CDR3, the DNA is TGTGCCATAAGGGGACTAGAAGATTACAATGAGCAGTTCTTC. Translated, it gives CAIRGLEDYNEQFF.

The CDR3 reads CASRSTGGYFFTF. Written as DNA, the CDR3 is TGTGCCAGCAGAAGCACAGGGGGCTATTTCTTCACCTTC. The J gene is TRBJ1-2, the V gene TRBV6-5; 9 bases agree with TRBD1. The CDR3 is made up of 13 amino acids. Germline CDR1 MNHEY, CDR2 SVGAGI. V was pared by 6 bases and J by 13 bases, with 12 bases of the junction left unmatched.

This clonotype has ten or more counts. CDR3 nucleotide sequence: TGTGCCACCAGCAGAGACAATCAGCCCCAGCATTTT. Amino acids: CATSRDNQPQHF. The chain couples TRBV15 to TRBJ1-5; D is ambiguous. This CDR3 has 12 amino acids. Germline V gene data show CDR1 as LNHNV and CDR2 as YYDKDF (reference sequence). V gave up 0 bases and J gave up 3 bases, with 0 bases separating them.

In its sample, this clonotype ranks as medium-sized. The chain uses TRBV12-3 or TRBV12-4 and TRBJ2-7; 8 bases are shared with TRBD1. The CDR3 loop spans 15 amino acids. V trimming: 2 bases; J trimming: 6 bases; junction bases outside the gene matches: 9. This CDR3 reads CASSLMDRDFSEQYF. The CDR3 DNA reads TGTGCCAGCAGTTTAATGGACAGGGACTTCTCCGAGCAGTACTTC.

This clonotype came up many times. The rearrangement links TRBV7-9 to TRBJ2-7; D may be TRBD1 (5 bases). The CDR3 runs to 13 residues. Trimming cost V 4 bases and J 2 bases, with 9 bases left between them. From germline, CDR1 is SEHNR and CDR2 FQNEAQ (reference sequence). The CDR3 protein is CASSSPGTYEQYF. The CDR3 DNA reads TGTGCCAGCAGCTCCCCAGGGACCTACGAGCAGTACTTC.

The genes are TRBV9 and TRBJ2-3; 7 bases align to TRBD2. Unmatched junction bases numbered 2, after V lost 0 bases and J lost 4 bases. This CDR3 comprises 14 residues. CDR1 is SGDLS and CDR2 is YYNGEE in the germline V gene. The CDR3 bases are TGTGCCAGCAGCGTAGGGGCGGGGGCAGATACGCAGTATTTT. Amino acids: CASSVGAGADTQYF.

This rearrangement joins TRBV7-6 to TRBJ2-1; 8 nucleotides align to TRBD1. The V gene end was trimmed by 3 bases and the J gene end by 4 bases; junction bases not matched to a gene: 14. The CDR3 totals 18 residues. CDR1 and CDR2 from the germline V gene are SGHVS and FNYEAQ. Written as DNA, the CDR3 is TGTGCCAGCAGCTTGTTAACCCATGGACAGGGTAGTTACAATGAGCAGTTCTTC. Its protein is CASSLLTHGQGSYNEQFF.

The V gene is TRBV20-1, the J gene TRBJ2-3; perhaps TRBD2 as D (5 bases). There are 15 residues in the CDR3. Trimming took 3 bases from V and 4 from J, leaving 17 bases between them. Germline V gene sequence: CDR1 DFQATT, CDR2 SNEGSKA (reference sequence). In nucleotides, the CDR3 is TGCAGTGCTAGGAACCCCAGGCTAGCCGCAGATACGCAGTATTTT. Encoded protein: CSARNPRLAADTQYF.